Many counts were recorded for the clone carrying this T cell receptor (beta chain). The data are from a study of T cells in Graves' hyperthyroidism and ophthalmopathy. TCR beta CDR3 sequences were amplified from RNA transcripts. During a first-round RT-PCR of the TCR CDR3, the HTBI primer set was used. One entry per CDR3 protein, called by TCRdb with MiXCR from the multiplex PCR reads. This sample has some 500,000 distinct CDR3 sequences; roughly a quarter occur once, and the top ten carry around 11%. Germline loops: CDR1 MNHEY, CDR2 SVGAGI. V lost 9 bases and J 8 bases, leaving 22 bases between the germline ends. The CDR3 totals 14 residues.

J is TRBJ1-2 and V is TRBV6-5; TRBD1 might be the D (5 bases). This receptor was obtained from a woman aged 25 to 39 with Graves' ophthalmopathy. Sequenced sample: blood. The CDR3 DNA is TGTGCCAGTGCCGTAGGGGAGACAAATTGGGGCTACACCTTC. Encoded protein: CASAVGETNWGYTF.